A selection of T cell receptor beta chains follows, all from one sample in a study of blood T cell repertoires in COVID-19. Clones were sequenced by immunoSEQ multiplex PCR, and TCRdb holds only the in-frame ones, with some missing. This sample has roughly 250,000 clones; about four fifths occur once, and the top ten carry about 3.6%. Sequenced: PBMCs or T cells enriched from blood (not recorded which). These receptors came from a woman aged 40 to 55 who had been exposed to COVID-19. Both conserved end residues are part of each CDR3. Fields, in order: V gene, clone size, D gene, J gene, CDR3 protein, CDR3 DNA. The D gene is left open where the match is weak. Rows may omit the clone size; those that give it use once, few, many or a size class.

v_gene: TRBV5-1
abundance: once
d_gene: TRBD1
j_gene: TRBJ2-2
CDR3aa: CASSGTGTGATGELFF
CDR3nt: TGCGCCAGCAGCGGAACCGGGACAGGGGCGACCGGGGAGCTGTTTTTT

v_gene: TRBV5-6
abundance: -
d_gene: -
j_gene: TRBJ1-1
CDR3aa: CASSPTLGAGEAFF
CDR3nt: TGTGCCAGCAGCCCGACTTTGGGTGCTGGTGAAGCTTTCTTT

v_gene: TRBV7-2
abundance: -
d_gene: TRBD1
j_gene: TRBJ1-3
CDR3aa: CASSLNRGAGNTIYF
CDR3nt: TGTGCCAGCAGCTTGAACAGGGGCGCTGGAAACACCATATATTTT

v_gene: TRBV27
abundance: -
d_gene: -
j_gene: TRBJ1-2
CDR3aa: CASSFGEYTGGVDGYTF
CDR3nt: TGTGCCAGCAGTTTCGGGGAATACACGGGAGGGGTGGATGGCTACACCTTC

v_gene: TRBV3-1/TRBV3-2
abundance: -
d_gene: -
j_gene: TRBJ1-6
CDR3aa: CASSQDPSNSPLHF
CDR3nt: TGTGCCAGCAGCCAAGATCCCTCTAATTCACCCCTCCACTTT

v_gene: TRBV27
abundance: -
d_gene: TRBD2
j_gene: TRBJ2-7
CDR3aa: CASSPGGYEQYF
CDR3nt: TGTGCCAGCAGTCCGGGGGGGTACGAGCAGTACTTC

v_gene: TRBV18
abundance: once
d_gene: TRBD1
j_gene: TRBJ1-3
CDR3aa: CASSLDGTGGSGNTIYF
CDR3nt: TGTGCCAGCTCCCTTGACGGGACAGGGGGGAGCGGAAACACCATATATTTT

v_gene: TRBV2
abundance: -
d_gene: TRBD2
j_gene: TRBJ2-5
CDR3aa: CASSERRGGSETQYF
CDR3nt: TGTGCCAGCAGCGAACGTCGGGGGGGGAGCGAGACCCAGTACTTC

v_gene: TRBV29-1
abundance: -
d_gene: TRBD1
j_gene: TRBJ2-2
CDR3aa: CSVEPRATGANTGELFF
CDR3nt: TGCAGCGTTGAACCTAGGGCCACAGGGGCGAACACCGGGGAGCTGTTTTTT

v_gene: TRBV12-3/TRBV12-4
abundance: few
d_gene: TRBD1
j_gene: TRBJ1-6
CDR3aa: CASKGTEAPLHF
CDR3nt: TGTGCCAGCAAAGGGACAGAAGCACCCCTCCACTTT

v_gene: TRBV29-1
abundance: -
d_gene: -
j_gene: TRBJ1-1
CDR3aa: CAVREDMNTEAFF
CDR3nt: TGCGCGGTCCGAGAGGACATGAACACTGAAGCTTTCTTT

v_gene: TRBV7-6
abundance: -
d_gene: -
j_gene: TRBJ1-1
CDR3aa: CASSSTMGGAQYTEAFF
CDR3nt: TGTGCCAGCAGCAGCACGATGGGGGGGGCGCAGTACACTGAAGCTTTCTTT

v_gene: TRBV6-6
abundance: -
d_gene: -
j_gene: TRBJ2-3
CDR3aa: CASSYSQADTQYF
CDR3nt: TGTGCCAGCAGTTACTCGCAGGCAGATACGCAGTATTTT

v_gene: TRBV11-2
abundance: -
d_gene: -
j_gene: TRBJ1-1
CDR3aa: CASSLVRGLTEAFF
CDR3nt: TGTGCCAGCAGCTTAGTACGGGGGTTAACTGAAGCTTTCTTT

v_gene: TRBV2
abundance: -
d_gene: -
j_gene: TRBJ1-2
CDR3aa: CASSDRGARGYTF
CDR3nt: TGTGCCAGCAGTGATCGGGGGGCACGGGGCTACACCTTC

v_gene: TRBV5-8
abundance: -
d_gene: -
j_gene: TRBJ1-5
CDR3aa: CASSLLTGSMSNQPQHF
CDR3nt: TGTGCCAGCAGCCTTTTAACAGGGTCAATGAGCAATCAGCCCCAGCATTTT

v_gene: TRBV4-2
abundance: -
d_gene: -
j_gene: TRBJ2-5
CDR3aa: CASSQGGLRGAAETQYF
CDR3nt: TGTGCCAGCAGCCAAGGGGGCCTCAGGGGGGCCGCAGAGACCCAGTACTTC

v_gene: TRBV7-9
abundance: -
d_gene: TRBD1
j_gene: TRBJ1-2
CDR3aa: CASSSTGTNYGYTF
CDR3nt: TGTGCCAGCAGCTCGACAGGGACCAACTATGGCTACACCTTC

v_gene: TRBV19
abundance: -
d_gene: -
j_gene: TRBJ2-7
CDR3aa: CASSMWGRTYEQYF
CDR3nt: TGTGCCAGTAGTATGTGGGGGCGGACCTACGAGCAGTACTTC

v_gene: TRBV28
abundance: -
d_gene: -
j_gene: TRBJ1-2
CDR3aa: CASSLPSENYGYTF
CDR3nt: TGTGCCAGCAGTTTACCCTCAGAAAACTATGGCTACACCTTC

v_gene: TRBV19
abundance: -
d_gene: TRBD1
j_gene: TRBJ1-6
CDR3aa: CASRLVPGQGNSPLHF
CDR3nt: TGTGCCAGTAGGCTCGTACCGGGACAGGGAAATTCACCCCTCCACTTT

v_gene: TRBV7-8
abundance: -
d_gene: -
j_gene: TRBJ1-1
CDR3aa: CASSLVGGGVNTEAFF
CDR3nt: TGTGCCAGCAGCTTAGTGGGAGGGGGGGTGAACACTGAAGCTTTCTTT

v_gene: TRBV5-5
abundance: -
d_gene: -
j_gene: TRBJ1-4
CDR3aa: CASSFGGLDEKLFF
CDR3nt: TGTGCCAGCAGCTTCGGGGGGTTGGATGAAAAACTGTTTTTT

v_gene: TRBV27
abundance: once
d_gene: TRBD2
j_gene: TRBJ2-7
CDR3aa: CASSATSGGLYEQYF
CDR3nt: TGTGCCAGCAGTGCCACTAGCGGGGGGCTCTACGAGCAGTACTTC

v_gene: TRBV6-5
abundance: -
d_gene: -
j_gene: TRBJ1-1
CDR3aa: CASSYYGREAFF
CDR3nt: TGTGCCAGCAGTTACTATGGCAGGGAAGCTTTCTTT

v_gene: TRBV7-2
abundance: -
d_gene: TRBD2
j_gene: TRBJ2-2
CDR3aa: CASSPSRLAANTGELFF
CDR3nt: TGTGCCAGCAGCCCATCCAGACTAGCGGCGAACACCGGGGAGCTGTTTTTT

v_gene: TRBV19
abundance: -
d_gene: -
j_gene: TRBJ1-1
CDR3aa: CASSITYDTEAFF
CDR3nt: TGTGCCAGTAGTATAACATACGACACTGAAGCTTTCTTT

v_gene: TRBV19
abundance: -
d_gene: -
j_gene: TRBJ2-7
CDR3aa: CASSAQVFYEQYF
CDR3nt: TGTGCCAGTAGTGCTCAGGTCTTCTACGAGCAGTACTTC

v_gene: TRBV5-4
abundance: once
d_gene: TRBD1
j_gene: TRBJ2-5
CDR3aa: CASSGGQGWRETQYF
CDR3nt: TGTGCCAGCAGTGGGGGACAGGGGTGGAGAGAGACCCAGTACTTC

v_gene: TRBV27
abundance: -
d_gene: -
j_gene: TRBJ1-1
CDR3aa: CASIKVGMTEAFF
CDR3nt: TGTGCCAGTATCAAAGTCGGGATGACTGAAGCTTTCTTT

v_gene: TRBV6-5
abundance: -
d_gene: -
j_gene: TRBJ1-5
CDR3aa: CASEPGGNQPQHF
CDR3nt: TGTGCCAGCGAACCCGGGGGAAATCAGCCCCAGCATTTT

v_gene: TRBV11-2
abundance: -
d_gene: -
j_gene: TRBJ2-1
CDR3aa: CASSSRNEQFF
CDR3nt: TGTGCCAGCAGCTCCAGAAATGAGCAGTTCTTC

v_gene: TRBV7-2
abundance: -
d_gene: TRBD2
j_gene: TRBJ2-3
CDR3aa: CASSFFGGAGIDTQYF
CDR3nt: TGTGCCAGCAGCTTTTTCGGGGGGGCTGGGATAGATACGCAGTATTTT

v_gene: TRBV3-1/TRBV3-2
abundance: once
d_gene: -
j_gene: TRBJ1-1
CDR3aa: CASSHEREGGTEAFF
CDR3nt: TGTGCCAGCAGCCACGAAAGGGAGGGGGGCACTGAAGCTTTCTTT

v_gene: TRBV9
abundance: once
d_gene: TRBD2
j_gene: TRBJ2-7
CDR3aa: CASSVDSGGINEQYF
CDR3nt: TGTGCCAGCAGCGTGGATAGCGGGGGGATAAACGAGCAGTACTTC

v_gene: TRBV5-1
abundance: few
d_gene: -
j_gene: TRBJ2-3
CDR3aa: CASPTGTSNTDTQYF
CDR3nt: TGCGCCAGCCCGACTGGGACTTCGAACACAGATACGCAGTATTTT

v_gene: TRBV24-1
abundance: -
d_gene: TRBD2
j_gene: TRBJ2-5
CDR3aa: CATSAQPGLAGPEGETQYF
CDR3nt: TGTGCCACCAGTGCCCAGCCGGGACTAGCGGGCCCCGAAGGGGAGACCCAGTACTTC

v_gene: TRBV30
abundance: -
d_gene: -
j_gene: TRBJ2-6
CDR3aa: CASYPGALSGANVLTF
CDR3nt: TGTGCCTCATATCCGGGTGCTCTCTCTGGGGCCAACGTCCTGACTTTC

v_gene: TRBV18
abundance: -
d_gene: -
j_gene: TRBJ2-7
CDR3aa: CASSPQGSYEQYF
CDR3nt: TGTGCCAGCTCACCCCAGGGATCCTACGAGCAGTACTTC

v_gene: TRBV27
abundance: -
d_gene: TRBD2
j_gene: TRBJ2-2
CDR3aa: CASRTSGTVGGELFF
CDR3nt: TGTGCCAGCAGAACTAGCGGGACCGTCGGCGGGGAGCTGTTTTTT

v_gene: TRBV2
abundance: -
d_gene: TRBD1
j_gene: TRBJ1-5
CDR3aa: CASSGQGAGQPQHF
CDR3nt: TGTGCCAGCAGTGGACAGGGGGCTGGTCAGCCCCAGCATTTT

v_gene: TRBV27
abundance: -
d_gene: -
j_gene: TRBJ1-4
CDR3aa: CASRRGGGGEKLFF
CDR3nt: TGTGCCAGCAGACGCGGGGGGGGAGGTGAAAAACTGTTTTTT

v_gene: TRBV3-1/TRBV3-2
abundance: -
d_gene: -
j_gene: TRBJ2-7
CDR3aa: CASSRVTPQGFGSYEQYF
CDR3nt: TGTGCCAGCAGCCGAGTGACCCCACAGGGTTTTGGTTCCTACGAGCAGTACTTC

v_gene: TRBV7-3
abundance: once
d_gene: TRBD2
j_gene: TRBJ2-1
CDR3aa: CASSLIAGRTNEQFF
CDR3nt: TGTGCCAGCAGCTTAATAGCGGGGCGGACCAATGAGCAGTTCTTC

v_gene: TRBV7-3
abundance: -
d_gene: TRBD1
j_gene: TRBJ2-5
CDR3aa: CASSPQGQGPQETQYF
CDR3nt: TGTGCCAGCAGCCCACAGGGACAGGGGCCCCAAGAGACCCAGTACTTC

v_gene: TRBV11-3
abundance: -
d_gene: -
j_gene: TRBJ2-2
CDR3aa: CASSLTDSNTGELFF
CDR3nt: TGTGCCAGCAGCTTAACCGACAGTAACACCGGGGAGCTGTTTTTT

v_gene: TRBV7-3
abundance: -
d_gene: TRBD2
j_gene: TRBJ2-3
CDR3aa: CASSLSGGASVDTQYF
CDR3nt: TGTGCCAGCAGCTTAAGCGGGGGGGCCTCTGTAGATACGCAGTATTTT

v_gene: TRBV6-5
abundance: -
d_gene: -
j_gene: TRBJ1-1
CDR3aa: CASSSRSVNTEAFF
CDR3nt: TGTGCCAGCAGTTCTCGCTCGGTGAACACTGAAGCTTTCTTT

v_gene: TRBV6-5
abundance: -
d_gene: TRBD1
j_gene: TRBJ1-2
CDR3aa: CASSYLRDRAFYGYTF
CDR3nt: TGTGCCAGCAGTTACCTCCGGGACAGAGCCTTTTATGGCTACACCTTC

v_gene: TRBV7-6
abundance: -
d_gene: TRBD2
j_gene: TRBJ2-5
CDR3aa: CASSLGTSAQETQYF
CDR3nt: TGTGCCAGCAGCCTAGGGACTAGCGCTCAAGAGACCCAGTACTTC

v_gene: TRBV19
abundance: -
d_gene: -
j_gene: TRBJ1-5
CDR3aa: CASSNSQRQLNQPQHF
CDR3nt: TGTGCCAGTAGCAATAGTCAACGTCAACTCAATCAGCCCCAGCATTTT

v_gene: TRBV6-1
abundance: -
d_gene: TRBD1
j_gene: TRBJ1-3
CDR3aa: CASSDWTGAGNTIYF
CDR3nt: TGTGCCAGCAGTGATTGGACAGGGGCCGGAAACACCATATATTTT

v_gene: TRBV6-5
abundance: -
d_gene: -
j_gene: TRBJ1-1
CDR3aa: CASRSDRNTEAFF
CDR3nt: TGTGCCAGCAGGTCCGACAGAAACACTGAAGCTTTCTTT

v_gene: TRBV13
abundance: -
d_gene: TRBD2
j_gene: TRBJ2-3
CDR3aa: CASSPARGAADTQYF
CDR3nt: TGTGCCAGCAGCCCGGCGCGGGGGGCGGCAGATACGCAGTATTTT

v_gene: TRBV12-3/TRBV12-4
abundance: once
d_gene: TRBD1
j_gene: TRBJ2-1
CDR3aa: CASSPRQGRFF
CDR3nt: TGTGCCAGCAGTCCCCGACAGGGTCGGTTCTTC